This entry lists 22 T cell receptor beta chains sequenced from one sample in a study of CD8 T cells in Susac syndrome. The RNA, about 0.45 to 1 ug, was put through reverse transcription using random hexamers. TCRdb recomputed calls from the immunoSEQ multiplex PCR reads with MiXCR, one row per CDR3 protein. The sample shows fewer than 200,000 distinct CDR3 sequences, approximately 95% of them seen only once. The specimen was CD4+ T cells from PBMCs. The receptors shown here come from a human donor in good health.

The chain has TRBV19 and TRBJ2-2; TRBD2 matches at 7 bases. Germline-derived CDR1 and CDR2 are LNHDA and SQIVND (reference sequence). V lost 3 bases and J lost 0; bases outside the gene matches: 4. The CDR3 runs to 16 residues. CDR3 in amino acids: CASSIIAGANTGELFF. The DNA for the CDR3 is TGTGCCAGTAGTATCATTGCGGGGGCGAACACCGGGGAGCTGTTTTTT.

The chain couples TRBV29-1 to TRBJ1-4; D ambiguous. The CDR3 runs 14 residues. V dropped 6 bases and J dropped 7 bases, with 18 bases sitting between them. The germline V gene has CDR1 SQVTM and CDR2 ANQGSEA. The CDR3 sequence: CSVRRLLTGEKLFF. CDR3 DNA: TGCAGCGTCAGGCGGCTCTTAACGGGTGAAAAACTGTTTTTT.

The chain carries TRBV12-3 or TRBV12-4 and TRBJ1-2; D not resolved. Trimming took off 4 bases at V and 6 bases at J, with 18 bases between the two ends. This CDR3 has 15 amino acids. CDR3 residues: CASSSRRLTSHGYTF. The CDR3 region has the DNA TGTGCCAGCAGTTCTCGAAGACTGACAAGCCATGGCTACACCTTC.

For the CDR3, the DNA is TGTGCCAGCAGTTCGTCCCCGGGACTATACAATGAGCAGTTCTTC. It encodes CASSSSPGLYNEQFF. The chain employs TRBV12-3 or TRBV12-4 and TRBJ2-1, with TRBD2 identical over 7 bases. The CDR3 has 15 amino acids. Trimming removed 4 bases from V and 4 bases from J; junction bases left unmatched: 7.

This clonotype was detected once. The chain combines TRBV6-5 with TRBJ2-4; D may be TRBD1 or TRBD2 (5 bases each). The germline gives CDR1 MNHEY, CDR2 SVGAGI. Trimming removed 8 bases at V and 1 base at J, with 21 bases between. This CDR3 contains 17 residues. DNA for the CDR3: TGTGCCAGCTTTTCTCGAGGGGCCGTTGAGGCCAAAAACATTCAGTACTTC. Its protein product is CASFSRGAVEAKNIQYF.

The V and J genes are TRBV7-2 and TRBJ1-6, with D maybe TRBD1 (5 bases). Trimming shortened V by 4 bases and J by 7 bases, and 14 bases separated the two germline ends. This CDR3 spans 15 amino acids. Looked up from germline, CDR1 is SGHTA and CDR2 is FQGNSA. DNA for the CDR3: TGTGCCAGCAGCTCCGGGGGGATCGGAAATTCACCCCTCCACTTT. This gives the protein CASSSGGIGNSPLHF. Full variable domain (remainder filled in from reference TRBV7-2 and TRBJ1-6): GAGVSQSPSNKVTEKGKDVELRCDPISGHTALYWYRQSLGQGLEFLIYFQGNSAPDKSGLPSDRFSAERTGGSVSTLTIQRTQQEDSAVYLCASSSGGIGNSPLHFGNGTRLTVT.

This chain uses TRBV3-1 with TRBJ1-1; TRBD1 matches 7 bases. The CDR3 sequence is 15 residues long. Trimming at V came to 4 bases and at J to 0 bases, leaving 5 bases not matched to a gene. Germline lookup yields CDR1 LGHDT and CDR2 YNNKEL (reference sequence). For the CDR3, the DNA is TGTGCCAGCAGCCTTGGGGGGACAGTGAACACTGAAGCTTTCTTT. It specifies CASSLGGTVNTEAFF.

Only one count was recorded for this clonotype. The gene calls are TRBV20-1 and TRBJ2-1; the D gene is possibly TRBD1 (6 bases). The CDR3 has 13 amino acids. CDR1 and CDR2 (germline): DFQATT, SNEGSKA (reference sequence). The V end lost 2 bases, the J end lost 1 base, and 6 bases lay between the germline ends. For the CDR3, the DNA is TGCAGTGCTAGAAGGGGGTCCTACAATGAGCAGTTCTTC. Its protein product is CSARRGSYNEQFF.

The chain is built from TRBV11-2 and TRBJ1-2; D is ambiguous. CDR1 is SGHAT, CDR2 FQNNGV, per germline. This CDR3 is built from 13 residues. The V and J ends lost 0 bases and 4 bases respectively, with 6 bases between them. The CDR3 DNA follows: TGTGCCAGCAGCTTAGATTCCCGCTATGGCTACACCTTC. Translated: CASSLDSRYGYTF.

V gene TRBV5-6 combines with J gene TRBJ1-2; TRBD1 aligns across 8 bases. Germline V gene lookup returns CDR1 SGHDT and CDR2 YYEEEE. CDR3 length: 14 residues. The ends lost 5 bases at V and 3 bases at J; junction bases unmatched: 6. This CDR3 reads CASSLGDRYYGYTF. CDR3 coding DNA: TGTGCCAGCAGTCTTGGGGACAGGTACTATGGCTACACCTTC.

The CDR3 loop reads CASSSGLAGADTQYF. The CDR3 region has the DNA TGTGCCAGCAGCTCTGGACTAGCGGGGGCAGATACGCAGTATTTT. V and J are TRBV7-3 and TRBJ2-3; 13 bases are shared with TRBD2. The CDR3 is made up of 15 amino acids. Germline CDR1 reads SGHTA; CDR2 reads FQGTGA. V shed 4 bases, J shed 4 bases, and the junction held 2 bases outside the gene matches.

The CDR3 here is CASSLSRDLAKNIQYF. Written as DNA, the CDR3 is TGTGCCAGCAGTCTCTCCAGGGATCTAGCCAAAAACATTCAGTACTTC. The rearrangement links TRBV28 to TRBJ2-4, with D possibly matching TRBD1 (5 bases). CDR1 and CDR2 from the germline V gene are MDHEN and SYDVKM. The CDR3 contains 16 residues. The V end was cut by 5 bases, the J end by 0 bases, with 14 bases between.

This sequence joins TRBV5-1 and TRBJ2-7; no firm D call. CDR1 is SGHRS, CDR2 YFSETQ, per germline. This CDR3 region has 14 residues. Between the trimmed V and J ends, which lost 3 bases and 0 bases, there was a span of 10 bases. The DNA of the CDR3 is TGCGCCAGCAGCTCGGATGTGGACTCCTACGAGCAGTACTTC. Protein sequence: CASSSDVDSYEQYF.

The chain employs TRBV7-9 and TRBJ2-3, with 8 nucleotides matching TRBD2. The V gene's germline CDR1 is SEHNR and CDR2 FQNEAQ (reference sequence). The CDR3 is 13 residues long. The J segment lost 4 bases and the V segment lost 4 bases, leaving 1 base of the junction unmatched. CDR3 region: CASSYGGADTQYF. The CDR3 nucleotides read TGTGCCAGCAGCTACGGGGGGGCAGATACGCAGTATTTT.

Worth noting for this clonotype: The junction differs from germline at one of its ends, possibly a read error. The gene calls are TRBV20-1 and TRBJ1-2, with D perhaps TRBD1 (5 bases). The CDR3 runs 11 residues. Germline CDR1 DFQATT, CDR2 SNEGSKA (reference sequence). As DNA, the CDR3 is TGCAGTGCTAGAGACAGGGCCGTTATCCCCTTC. Translating it yields CSARDRAVIPF.

CDR3 in amino acids: CASRYLRTGGHSPLHF. DNA of the CDR3: TGTGCCAGCAGGTACCTACGGACAGGGGGACATTCACCCCTCCACTTT. This chain uses TRBV27 with TRBJ1-6; the match to TRBD1 covers 10 bases. The CDR3 length is 16 residues. Trimming took 6 bases from V and 8 from J; bases not matched to a gene: 10. Germline CDR1 MNHEY, CDR2 SMNVEV (reference sequence).

The chain uses TRBV7-9 and TRBJ1-6; no definite D call. Trimming pared 1 base from V and 5 bases from J, leaving 6 bases between. Germline CDR1 reads SEHNR; CDR2 reads FQNEAQ (reference sequence). The CDR3 covers 14 residues. CDR3 nucleotides: TGTGCCAGCAGCTTAGAAAGTAATAATTCACCCCTCCACTTT. Translated, it gives CASSLESNNSPLHF.

CDR3 bases: TGTGCCAGCAGCCCTAAGACTAGCGGGGGGTCGGAGACCCAGTACTTC. This sequence encodes CASSPKTSGGSETQYF. This chain links TRBV7-2 with TRBJ2-5, with TRBD2 identical over 13 bases. This CDR3 is 16 amino acids long. With 5 bases clipped from V and 5 bases from J, the junction kept 8 bases outside the gene matches. CDR1 and CDR2 (germline): SGHTA, FQGNSA.

This chain links TRBV5-1 with TRBJ2-1; D not resolved. CDR1 SGHRS and CDR2 YFSETQ come from the germline V gene. Trimming shortened V by 1 base and J by 6 bases, and 8 bases separated the two germline ends. CDR3 length: 13 amino acids. The CDR3 loop reads CASSLRPPNEQFF. Written as DNA, the CDR3 is TGCGCCAGCAGCTTGCGTCCTCCCAATGAGCAGTTCTTC.

This clonotype has only one observation. V gene TRBV27 combines with J gene TRBJ1-2; no definite D call. This CDR3 contains 14 residues. Trimming removed 6 bases at V and 4 bases at J, with 15 bases between. Per germline, CDR1 MNHEY and CDR2 SMNVEV (reference sequence). The DNA of the CDR3 is TGTGCCAGCAGGCGAACAGCCGCAGCCTATGGCTACACCTTC. Protein: CASRRTAAAYGYTF.

V gene TRBV12-3 or TRBV12-4 combines with J gene TRBJ1-1, with no clear D. V dropped 8 bases and J dropped 7 bases, with 14 bases sitting between them. The CDR3 has 12 amino acids. The CDR3 DNA sequence: TGTGCCAGCCGACGTCTAATGGGTGAAGCTTTCTTT. This sequence encodes CASRRLMGEAFF.

A few counts support this clonotype. The chain is built from TRBV19 and TRBJ2-7; D is perhaps TRBD2 (5 bases). The CDR3 length is 11 residues. V was shortened by 6 bases and J by 2 bases, with 5 bases between the two germline ends. Germline assignment: CDR1 LNHDA and CDR2 SQIVND (reference sequence). In nucleotides, the CDR3 is TGTGCCAGTAGCGGGGCCTACGAGCAGTACTTC. Amino acids: CASSGAYEQYF. Full variable domain (remainder filled in from reference TRBV19 and TRBJ2-7): DGGITQSPKYLFRKEGQNVTLSCEQNLNHDAMYWYRQDPGQGLRLIYYSQIVNDFQKGDIAEGYSVSREKKESFPLTVTSAQKNPTAFYLCASSGAYEQYFGPGTRLTVT.